This paragraph covers one T cell receptor beta chain sequence. Its antigen is unknown. The sample originates from a study of T cells in Graves' hyperthyroidism and ophthalmopathy. This CDR3 is built from 18 residues. V shed 5 bases and J 5 bases; nucleotides not matched to a gene: 15. The germline CDR1 and CDR2 sequences are MDHEN and SYDVKM. The definition of stable Graves' hyperthyroidism was no ophthalmopathy progression within 18 months. Diagnostic assessment was based on clinical symptoms, serum thyroxine and TRAb, thyroid ultrasound and orbital computed tomography. Amplified TCR beta CDR3 regions came from RNA transcripts. The primer set for the first-round RT-PCR of the TCR CDR3 was HTBI. TCRdb reanalysed the multiplex PCR reads using MiXCR and keeps one entry per CDR3 protein. The data contain around 350,000 distinct CDR3 sequences, over 10% of them singletons. General study findings and limits: The majority of expanded thyroid clonotypes above 0.001 also appeared in blood.

The TCR comes from a woman younger than 30 with Graves' hyperthyroidism. The sequencing input was blood. V usage is TRBV28 and J usage is TRBJ1-1; 12 nucleotides agree with TRBD1. CDR3 sequence (DNA): TGTGCCAGCAGTCCACCAGTTCCGGGACAGGGGGCGGGGACTGAAGCTTTCTTT. Translated, it gives CASSPPVPGQGAGTEAFF.